This paragraph covers one TCR beta chain sequence. This sample was taken from a study of T-cell memory formation after mild COVID-19. One entry per CDR3 protein results from TCRdb running MiXCR on the 5' RACE reads. The table includes 190,000 or so distinct CDR3 sequences, about a fifth detected once. The CDR3 covers 14 residues. Germline CDR1 reads ENHRY; CDR2 reads SYGVKD. The V and J ends lost 4 bases and 0 bases respectively, with 10 bases between them. Sequenced input: PBMCs or a T cell subset sorted from them (not recorded which). The rearrangement joins TRBV10-3 to TRBJ2-7, with D possibly being TRBD2 (5 bases). This TCR was recovered from an adult woman who had mild COVID-19 (a few samples of this study predate the infection). Cell type and time point are not known. CDR3 coding DNA: TGTGCCATCAGTGTAGCGTTAAGCTCCTACGAGCAGTACTTC. It specifies CAISVALSSYEQYF.